The 23 T cell receptor beta chains presented below share a single source sample, sequenced in a study of cytomegalovirus exposure and HLA in healthy donors. PCR was performed using 60 Vbeta and 13 Jbeta primers. Sequencing was performed with immunoSEQ multiplex PCR; in TCRdb, only in-frame clones are kept and a portion is missing. The sample table includes fewer than 150,000 clones. The source material was PBMCs. The receptor set was obtained from a middle-aged man in good health and CMV-seronegative.

The chain couples TRBV6-1 to TRBJ2-7; possible D gene TRBD2, 5 bases. Germline CDR1 and CDR2: MNHNS and SASEGT. Trimming shortened V by 7 bases and J by 12 bases, and 16 bases separated the two germline ends. This CDR3 is 11 amino acids long. CDR3 sequence (DNA): TGTGCCAGCAAGGAGGCCCCCAGTTGGTACTTC. Encoded protein: CASKEAPSWYF.

J is TRBJ2-1 and V is TRBV7-9, with D tentatively TRBD2 (6 bases). The CDR3 consists of 13 residues. V gave up 11 bases and J gave up 0 bases, with 11 bases separating them. Looked up from germline, CDR1 is SEHNR and CDR2 is FQNEAQ (reference sequence). The CDR3 reads CAGDGSSYNEQFF. The CDR3 DNA sequence: TGTGCCGGGGACGGGAGCTCCTACAATGAGCAGTTCTTC.

V and J are TRBV5-6 and TRBJ2-2; tentatively, D is TRBD1 (6 bases). The ends were cut back, 3 bases at V and 8 bases at J, with 14 bases in the middle. The CDR3 is 14 residues long. Germline CDR1 and CDR2: SGHDT and YYEEEE. This CDR3 reads CASSSDQGSGELFF. For the CDR3, the DNA is TGTGCCAGCAGCTCAGATCAGGGGAGTGGGGAGCTGTTTTTT.

The chain uses TRBV7-7 and TRBJ2-5; 7 bases align to TRBD1. The CDR3 has 14 residues. Germline V lookup: CDR1 SSHAT, CDR2 FNYEAQ (reference sequence). V lost 1 base to trimming and J lost 4 bases; unmatched junction nucleotides: 3. In DNA, the CDR3 is TGTGCCAGCAGCTTAGTTTCAGGGGGAGAGACCCAGTACTTC. Residues: CASSLVSGGETQYF.

The chain has TRBV5-4 and TRBJ1-5, with D perhaps TRBD1 (5 bases). The CDR3 spans 17 residues. The V gene lost 3 bases and the J gene lost 2 bases, with 18 bases spanning the gap. CDR1 SGHNT and CDR2 YYREEE come from the germline V gene (reference sequence). CDR3 sequence: CASSYGGGQAGNQPQHF. As DNA, the CDR3 is TGTGCCAGCAGCTACGGGGGAGGCCAGGCGGGCAATCAGCCCCAGCATTTT.

The rearrangement uses TRBV7-8 and TRBJ2-7; D is unclear. Germline V gene data show CDR1 as SGHVS and CDR2 as FQNEAQ. V lost 4 bases and J lost 3, with 4 bases in between. This CDR3 is built from 11 residues. Here the CDR3 reads CASSSLYEQYF. Written as DNA, the CDR3 is TGTGCCAGCAGCTCCCTCTACGAGCAGTACTTC.

This sequence joins TRBV5-4 and TRBJ2-6; 9 nucleotides match TRBD1. The germline V gene has CDR1 SGHNT and CDR2 YYREEE (reference sequence). This CDR3 region has 17 residues. V lost 6 bases to trimming and J lost 0 bases; unmatched junction nucleotides: 7. CDR3 in DNA: TGTGCCAGCACCCCAGGACAGGGGCTCTCTGGGGCCAACGTCCTGACTTTC. Residues: CASTPGQGLSGANVLTF. Combining the CDR3 with reference TRBV5-4 and TRBJ2-6 gives the whole variable domain ETGVTQSPTHLIKTRGQQVTLRCSSQSGHNTVSWYQQALGQGPQFIFQYYREEENGRGNFPPRFSGLQFPNYSSELNVNALELDDSALYLCASTPGQGLSGANVLTFGAGSRLTVL.

The chain carries TRBV5-6 and TRBJ2-1, with 11 bases lining up with TRBD1. The length of the CDR3 is 15 residues. Trimming took 5 bases from V and 10 from J; bases not matched to a gene: 11. Germline values: CDR1 SGHDT, CDR2 YYEEEE. The chain's CDR3 is CASRFAGTGGWEQFF. As DNA, the CDR3 is TGTGCCAGCAGGTTCGCCGGGACAGGGGGATGGGAGCAGTTCTTC.

This chain joins TRBV6-1 and TRBJ1-2, with a tentative D call TRBD1 (6 bases). The V and J ends lost 6 bases and 10 bases respectively, with 18 bases between them. The CDR3 spans 13 residues. Per the germline V gene, CDR1 is MNHNS and CDR2 is SASEGT. For the CDR3, the DNA is TGTGCCAGCAGGGTCGACAGGTTTATCTACTACACCTTC. Translating gives CASRVDRFIYYTF.

The chain links TRBV28 to TRBJ1-2; D possibly corresponds to TRBD1 (5 bases). V was cut by 2 bases and J by 8 bases, with 15 bases left in between. In germline, CDR1 is MDHEN, CDR2 SYDVKM. The CDR3 spans 14 residues. The CDR3 bases are TGTGCCAGCAGTTTAGGAAGACAGCCGATCGGCTACACCTTC. The encoded protein is CASSLGRQPIGYTF.

V is TRBV15 and J is TRBJ2-7; D is possibly TRBD2 (5 bases). With 2 bases removed from V and 0 bases from J, the gap between germline ends came to 8 bases. CDR3 size: 14 residues. The germline V gene encodes CDR1 LNHNV and CDR2 YYDKDF (reference sequence). The CDR3 DNA is TGTGCCACCAGCAGACCTGGGAGCTCCTACGAGCAGTACTTC. This codes for CATSRPGSSYEQYF.

The DNA of the CDR3 is TGCAGCGTATACAGGGTCGCGAACACTGAAGCTTTCTTT. This encodes CSVYRVANTEAFF. The V call is TRBV29-1, the J call TRBJ1-1, with D perhaps TRBD1 (6 bases). The V end lost 6 bases, the J end lost 1 base, and 12 bases lay between the germline ends. The germline gives CDR1 SQVTM, CDR2 ANQGSEA. The CDR3 has 13 amino acids.

V and J are TRBV5-1 and TRBJ2-7; tentatively, D is TRBD1 (6 bases). This CDR3 has 12 residues. Trimming removed 6 bases at V and 5 bases at J, with 12 bases between. CDR1 is SGHRS and CDR2 is YFSETQ in the germline V gene. The CDR3 here is CASKAGEDEQYF. The CDR3 region has the DNA TGCGCCAGCAAGGCAGGGGAAGACGAGCAGTACTTC.

This chain links TRBV7-6 with TRBJ2-1; possibly TRBD2 for D (7 bases). Per germline, CDR1 SGHVS and CDR2 FNYEAQ. The CDR3 runs 17 residues. The germline V and J ends were trimmed by 0 bases and 1 base, with 13 bases remaining between them. The CDR3 DNA sequence: TGTGCCAGCAGCTTAGCGGAGGGGGGGAGGTCCTACAATGAGCAGTTCTTC. Translated: CASSLAEGGRSYNEQFF.

The chain combines TRBV10-3 with TRBJ1-5; weak D call: TRBD1 (5 bases). The CDR3 has 17 residues. CDR1 and CDR2 from the germline V gene are ENHRY and SYGVKD. The V gene lost 5 bases and the J gene lost 0 bases, with 17 bases spanning the gap. Here the CDR3 DNA reads TGTGCCATCAGTCCGGGTGGGGCAACCGATAGCAATCAGCCCCAGCATTTT. This encodes CAISPGGATDSNQPQHF.

The rearrangement joins TRBV7-9 to TRBJ1-1; tentative D call: TRBD1 (5 bases). Trimming took off 1 base at V and 3 bases at J, with 24 bases between the two ends. This CDR3 has 19 amino acids. Germline CDR1 reads SEHNR; CDR2 reads FQNEAQ (reference sequence). CDR3 in DNA: TGTGCCAGCAGCTTAGAAAGGGGCAGGGCGAATCCTAGGGACACTGAAGCTTTCTTT. Translated: CASSLERGRANPRDTEAFF.

The rearrangement links TRBV18 to TRBJ1-2; D possibly corresponds to TRBD1 (6 bases). The CDR3 has 14 residues. Germline assignment: CDR1 KGHSH and CDR2 LQKENI. V dropped 2 bases and J dropped 4 bases, with 11 bases sitting between them. CDR3 protein: CASSPEAGAYGYTF. Written as DNA, the CDR3 is TGTGCCAGCTCACCAGAAGCAGGGGCCTATGGCTACACCTTC.

The chain has TRBV9 and TRBJ2-1, with 10 nucleotides matching TRBD2. The V and J ends lost 1 base and 8 bases, in that order; junction bases with no gene match: 9. The CDR3 totals 16 residues. The germline gives CDR1 SGDLS, CDR2 YYNGEE. The CDR3 spells CASSVSRASGGHEQFF. CDR3 DNA: TGTGCCAGCAGCGTATCCCGCGCTAGCGGGGGACATGAGCAGTTCTTC.

V is TRBV4-1 and J is TRBJ1-5, with D possibly being TRBD1 (5 bases). This CDR3 contains 16 residues. The germline V and J ends were trimmed by 0 bases and 4 bases, with 13 bases remaining between them. Per germline, CDR1 MGHRA and CDR2 YSYEKL. CDR3 protein: CASSQDGGTPNQPQHF. The DNA of the CDR3 is TGCGCCAGCAGCCAAGATGGCGGGACGCCGAATCAGCCCCAGCATTTT.

The chain recombines TRBV11-2 with TRBJ2-7, with 10 bases matching TRBD1. Germline V gene data show CDR1 as SGHAT and CDR2 as FQNNGV. The CDR3 consists of 16 residues. J gave up 4 bases and V 2 bases, and 8 bases lay outside the gene matches. CDR3 residues: CASSLNSGTGVYEQYF. The CDR3 DNA sequence: TGTGCCAGCAGCTTAAATTCGGGGACAGGGGTTTACGAGCAGTACTTC.

In DNA form, the CDR3 reads TGTGCCAGCAGTGCCGGGACAGGGAGTCAGCCCCAGCATTTT. Translation gives CASSAGTGSQPQHF. V and J are TRBV6-4 and TRBJ1-5, with 9 bases aligning to TRBD1. Unmatched junction bases numbered 4, after V lost 4 bases and J lost 6 bases. CDR3 size: 14 residues. From germline, CDR1 is MRHNA and CDR2 SNTAGT.

The rearrangement links TRBV5-4 to TRBJ1-4, with a tentative D call TRBD1 (5 bases). V was clipped by 0 bases and J by 8 bases, with 11 bases between them. Germline lookup yields CDR1 SGHNT and CDR2 YYREEE (reference sequence). The CDR3 loop spans 14 amino acids. The chain's CDR3 is CASSLGSGHEKLFF. DNA of the CDR3: TGTGCCAGCAGCTTGGGGTCAGGGCACGAAAAACTGTTTTTT.

V and J are TRBV2 and TRBJ2-1, with TRBD2 matching over 9 bases. The CDR3 totals 15 residues. The germline gives CDR1 SNHLY, CDR2 FYNNEI. V shed 3 bases, J shed 7 bases, and the junction held 7 bases outside the gene matches. The CDR3 bases are TGTGCCAGCAGTGACCCTAGCGGGGACAATAATGAGCAGTTCTTC. Its translation is CASSDPSGDNNEQFF. Using reference TRBV2 and TRBJ2-1 for the parts outside the CDR3, the full variable domain is EPEVTQTPSHQVTQMGQEVILRCVPISNHLYFYWYRQILGQKVEFLVSFYNNEISEKSEIFDDQFSVERPDGSNFTLKIRSTKLEDSAMYFCASSDPSGDNNEQFFGPGTRLTVL.